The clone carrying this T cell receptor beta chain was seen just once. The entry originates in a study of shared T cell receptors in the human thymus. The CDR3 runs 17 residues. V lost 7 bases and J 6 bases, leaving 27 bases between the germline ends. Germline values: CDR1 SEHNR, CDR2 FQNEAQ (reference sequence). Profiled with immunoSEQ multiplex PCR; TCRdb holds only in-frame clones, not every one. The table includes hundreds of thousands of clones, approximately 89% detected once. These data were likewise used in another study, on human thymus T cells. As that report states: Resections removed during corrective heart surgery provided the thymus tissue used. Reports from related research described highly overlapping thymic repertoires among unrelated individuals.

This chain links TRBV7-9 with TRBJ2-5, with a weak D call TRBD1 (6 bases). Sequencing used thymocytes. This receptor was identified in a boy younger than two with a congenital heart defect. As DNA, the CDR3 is TGTGCCAGCACCAACCCCGGACAGAAACGTACCGGAAAGACCCAGTACTTC. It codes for CASTNPGQKRTGKTQYF.